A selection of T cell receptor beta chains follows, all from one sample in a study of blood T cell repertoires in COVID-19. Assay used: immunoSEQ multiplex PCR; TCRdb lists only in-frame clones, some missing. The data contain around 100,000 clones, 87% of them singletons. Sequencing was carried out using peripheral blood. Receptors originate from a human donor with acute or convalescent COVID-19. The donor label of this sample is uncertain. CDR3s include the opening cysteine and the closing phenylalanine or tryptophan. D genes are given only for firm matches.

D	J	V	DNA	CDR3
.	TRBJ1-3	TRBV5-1	TGCGCCAGCAGTAAGGGAGGGGATAACACCATATATTTT	CASSKGGDNTIYF
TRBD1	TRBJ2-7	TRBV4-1	TGCGCCAGCAGCCAGGGACAGGGCCTCAGCTCCTACGAGCAATACTTC	CASSQGQGLSSYEQYF
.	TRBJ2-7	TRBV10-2	TGCGCCAGCAGTGAGAATTTTGGGCTAGCGCCTTTCGAGCAGTACTTC	CASSENFGLAPFEQYF
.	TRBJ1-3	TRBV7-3	TGTGCCAGCAGCTTAAGTCCGGCGGGGAATGGAAACACCATATATTTT	CASSLSPAGNGNTIYF
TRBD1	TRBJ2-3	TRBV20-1	TGCAGTGCTAATGACAGGGGGCGAATCACAGATACGCAGTATTTT	CSANDRGRITDTQYF
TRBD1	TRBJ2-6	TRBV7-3	TGTGCCAGCAGCTTCGACAGGGCCGGGGCCAACGTCCTGACTTTC	CASSFDRAGANVLTF
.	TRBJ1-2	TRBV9	TGTGCCAGCAGCGTAGGTGGGGGGGCTAACTATGGCTACACCTTC	CASSVGGGANYGYTF
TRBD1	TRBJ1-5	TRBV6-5	TGTGCCAGCCTGACAGGGGAGGCGGGCAATCAGCCCCAGCATTTT	CASLTGEAGNQPQHF
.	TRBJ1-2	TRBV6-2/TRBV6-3	TGTGCCAGCAGCCCGGACAGAAGCTACTATGGCTACACCTTC	CASSPDRSYYGYTF
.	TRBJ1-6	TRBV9	TGTGCCAGCAGCGTAGAGCGTTCCCCGGCTTCACCCCTCCACTTT	CASSVERSPASPLHF
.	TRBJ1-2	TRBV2	TGTGCCAGCAGTTTGCGGGACGGAGGGAACTATGGCTACACCTTC	CASSLRDGGNYGYTF
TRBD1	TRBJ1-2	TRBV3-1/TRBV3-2	TGTGCCAGCAGGGACAGGGACATTTCTGGCTACACCTTC	CASRDRDISGYTF